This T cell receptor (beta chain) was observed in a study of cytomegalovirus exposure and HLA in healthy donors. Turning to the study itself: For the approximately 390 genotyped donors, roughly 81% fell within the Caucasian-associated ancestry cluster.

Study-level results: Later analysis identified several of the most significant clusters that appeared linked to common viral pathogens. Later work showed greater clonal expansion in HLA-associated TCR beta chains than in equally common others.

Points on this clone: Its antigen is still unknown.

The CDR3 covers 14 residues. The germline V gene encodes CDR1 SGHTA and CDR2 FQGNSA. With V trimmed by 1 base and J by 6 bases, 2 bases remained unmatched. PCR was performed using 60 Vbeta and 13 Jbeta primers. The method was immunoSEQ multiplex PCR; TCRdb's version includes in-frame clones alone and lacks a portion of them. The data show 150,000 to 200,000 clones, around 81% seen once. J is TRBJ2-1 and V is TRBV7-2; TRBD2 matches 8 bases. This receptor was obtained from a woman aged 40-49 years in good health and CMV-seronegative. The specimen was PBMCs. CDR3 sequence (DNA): TGTGCCAGCAGCTTAGGGGGACTAGGCAATGAGCAGTTCTTC. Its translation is CASSLGGLGNEQFF.